The clone carrying this T cell receptor (beta chain) came up a few times. Its target is unknown. MiXCR, applied by TCRdb to the reads, yields one record per CDR3 protein. The sample lists tens of thousands of distinct CDR3 sequences, 21% seen once, with 70% to 90% in the top ten. The sample is drawn from a study of T cell repertoires in cytomegalovirus infection. At the level of the study: Public TCR beta signatures provided an indication of both CMV infection and a matching HLA type.

Study conclusions and caveats: HLA-C-restricted TCR beta clonotypes specific for CMV led the ex vivo response.

The material sequenced was CD8+ T cells from cultured PBMCs, taken from culture after CMV antigen stimulation. The clonotype comes from a human donor in good health (CMV status not recorded). Some clones in this sample may be carry-over from other donors' samples.

The CDR3 spells CAIRTYVDGDSGNTIYF. CDR3 DNA: TGTGCCATCAGGACTTACGTTGACGGGGACTCTGGAAACACCATATATTTT. This sequence joins TRBV10-3 and TRBJ1-3; no firm D call. Per the germline V gene, CDR1 is ENHRY and CDR2 is SYGVKD. The V gene lost 6 bases and the J gene lost 0 bases, with 18 bases spanning the gap. The CDR3 spans 17 residues.